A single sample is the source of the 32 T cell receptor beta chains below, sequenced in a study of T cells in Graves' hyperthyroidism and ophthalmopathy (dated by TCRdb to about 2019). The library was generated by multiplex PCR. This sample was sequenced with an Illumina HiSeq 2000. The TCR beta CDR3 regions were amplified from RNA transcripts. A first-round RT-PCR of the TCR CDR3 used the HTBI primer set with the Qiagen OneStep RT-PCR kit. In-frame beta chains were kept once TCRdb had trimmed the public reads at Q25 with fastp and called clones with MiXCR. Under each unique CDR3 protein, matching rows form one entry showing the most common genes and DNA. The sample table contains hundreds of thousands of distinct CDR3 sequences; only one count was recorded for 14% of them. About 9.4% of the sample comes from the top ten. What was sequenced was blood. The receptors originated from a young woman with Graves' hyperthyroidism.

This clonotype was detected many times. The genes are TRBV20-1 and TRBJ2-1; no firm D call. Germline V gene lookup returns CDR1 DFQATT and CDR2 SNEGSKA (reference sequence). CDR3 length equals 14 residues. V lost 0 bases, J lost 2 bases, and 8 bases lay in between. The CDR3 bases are TGCAGTGCTAGAGATAATGTGCCCTACAATGAGCAGTTCTTC. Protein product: CSARDNVPYNEQFF.

This CDR3 is CASSLYESSGSAYGTQYF. The CDR3 DNA sequence: TGTGCCAGCAGCTTATACGAAAGTAGCGGGAGTGCGTACGGTACGCAGTATTTT. The J gene is TRBJ2-3, the V gene TRBV7-2; 9 bases are a match to TRBD2. The length of the CDR3 is 18 residues. Germline V gives CDR1 SGHTA, CDR2 FQGNSA. The V segment lost 2 bases and the J segment 8 bases; nucleotides outside the gene matches: 17.

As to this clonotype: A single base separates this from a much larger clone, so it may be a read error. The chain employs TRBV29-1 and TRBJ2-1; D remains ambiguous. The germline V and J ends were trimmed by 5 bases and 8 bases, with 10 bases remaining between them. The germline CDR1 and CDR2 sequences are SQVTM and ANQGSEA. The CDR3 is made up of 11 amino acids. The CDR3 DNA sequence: TGCAGCGTTCACAATTACTATGAGCAGTTCTTC. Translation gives CSVHNYYEQFF.

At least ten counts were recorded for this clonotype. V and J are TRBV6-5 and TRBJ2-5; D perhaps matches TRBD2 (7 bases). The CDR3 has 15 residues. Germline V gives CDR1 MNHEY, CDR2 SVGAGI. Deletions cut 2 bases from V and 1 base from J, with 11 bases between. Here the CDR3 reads CASSYGGARQETQYF. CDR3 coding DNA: TGTGCCAGCAGTTACGGGGGGGCCCGCCAAGAGACCCAGTACTTC.

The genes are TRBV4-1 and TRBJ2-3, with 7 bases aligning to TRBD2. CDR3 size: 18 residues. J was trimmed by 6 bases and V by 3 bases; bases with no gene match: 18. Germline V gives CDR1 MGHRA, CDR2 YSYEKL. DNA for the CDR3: TGCGCCAGCAGCCAGTTTCCTCCCACGGGAGGAATTACGGATACGCAGTATTTT. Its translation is CASSQFPPTGGITDTQYF.

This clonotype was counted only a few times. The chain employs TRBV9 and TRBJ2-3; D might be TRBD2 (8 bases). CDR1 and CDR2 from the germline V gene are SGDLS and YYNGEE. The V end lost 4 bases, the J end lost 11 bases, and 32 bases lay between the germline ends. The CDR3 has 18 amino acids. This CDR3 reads CASSPGRGTEQGRGGQYF. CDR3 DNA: TGTGCCAGCAGCCCCGGGAGGGGGACAGAGCAGGGACGGGGGGGGCAGTATTTT.

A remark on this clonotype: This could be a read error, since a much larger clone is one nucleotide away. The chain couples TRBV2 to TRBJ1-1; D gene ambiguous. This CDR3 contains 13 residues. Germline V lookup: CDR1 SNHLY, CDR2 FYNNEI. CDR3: CASSEARSTESFF. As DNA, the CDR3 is TGTGCCAGCAGTGAAGCGAGGAGCACTGAATCTTTCTTT. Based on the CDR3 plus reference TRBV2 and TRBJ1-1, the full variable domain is EPEVTQTPSHQVTQMGQEVILRCVPISNHLYFYWYRQILGQKVEFLVSFYNNEISEKSEIFDDQFSVERPDGSNFTLKIRSTKLEDSAMYFCASSEARSTESFFGQGTRLTVV.

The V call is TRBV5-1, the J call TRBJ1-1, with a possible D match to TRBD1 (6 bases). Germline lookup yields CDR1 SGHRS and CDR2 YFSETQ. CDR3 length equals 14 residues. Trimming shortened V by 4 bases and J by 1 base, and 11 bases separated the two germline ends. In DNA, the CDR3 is TGCGCCAGCAGCCTACGGACAGAGAACACTGAAGCTTTCTTT. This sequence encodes CASSLRTENTEAFF. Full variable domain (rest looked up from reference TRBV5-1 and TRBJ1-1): KAGVTQTPRYLIKTRGQQVTLSCSPISGHRSVSWYQQTPGQGLQFLFEYFSETQRNKGNFPGRFSGRQFSNSRSEMNVSTLELGDSALYLCASSLRTENTEAFFGQGTRLTVV.

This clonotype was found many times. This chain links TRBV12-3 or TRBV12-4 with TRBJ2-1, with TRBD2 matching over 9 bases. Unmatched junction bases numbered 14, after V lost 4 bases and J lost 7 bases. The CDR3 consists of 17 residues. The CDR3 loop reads CASSSSLAGTLGNEQFF. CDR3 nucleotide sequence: TGTGCCAGCAGTTCCTCCCTAGCGGGAACCTTGGGGAATGAGCAGTTCTTC.

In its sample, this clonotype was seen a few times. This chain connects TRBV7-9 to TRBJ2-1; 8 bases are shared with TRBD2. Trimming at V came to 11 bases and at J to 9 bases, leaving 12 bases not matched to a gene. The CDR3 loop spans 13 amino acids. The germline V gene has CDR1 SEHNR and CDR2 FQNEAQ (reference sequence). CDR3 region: CAAGGGGGREQFF. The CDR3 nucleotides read TGTGCCGCGGGGGGTGGCGGGGGCCGTGAGCAGTTCTTC.

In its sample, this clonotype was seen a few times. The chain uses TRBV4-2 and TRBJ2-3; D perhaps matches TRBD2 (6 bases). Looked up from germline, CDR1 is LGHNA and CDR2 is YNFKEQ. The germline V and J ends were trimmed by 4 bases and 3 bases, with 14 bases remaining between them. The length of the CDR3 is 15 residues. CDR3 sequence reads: CASSPGGSTTDTQYF. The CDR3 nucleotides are TGTGCCAGCAGCCCCGGGGGAAGCACAACAGATACGCAGTATTTT.

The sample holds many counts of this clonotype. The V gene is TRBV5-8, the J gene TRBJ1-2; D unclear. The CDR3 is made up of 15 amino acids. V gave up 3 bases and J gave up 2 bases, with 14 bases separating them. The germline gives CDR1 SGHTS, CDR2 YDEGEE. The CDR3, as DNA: TGTGCCAGCAGCTCGTTGATCCCGTCCAACTATGGCTACACCTTC. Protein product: CASSSLIPSNYGYTF.

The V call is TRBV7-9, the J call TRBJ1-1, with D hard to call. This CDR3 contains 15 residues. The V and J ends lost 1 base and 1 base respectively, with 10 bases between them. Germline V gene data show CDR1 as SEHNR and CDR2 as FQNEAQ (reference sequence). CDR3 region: CASSLVGRGNTEAFF. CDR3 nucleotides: TGTGCCAGCAGCTTAGTAGGCCGGGGGAACACTGAAGCTTTCTTT.

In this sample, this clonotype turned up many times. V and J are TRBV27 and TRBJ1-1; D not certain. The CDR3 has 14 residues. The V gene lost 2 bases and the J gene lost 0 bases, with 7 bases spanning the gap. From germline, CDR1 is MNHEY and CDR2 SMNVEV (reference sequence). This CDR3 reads CASSLRSLNTEAFF. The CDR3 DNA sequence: TGTGCCAGCAGTTTAAGATCGTTGAACACTGAAGCTTTCTTT.

The CDR3 is CSGAEETQYF. The CDR3 coding sequence is TGCAGTGGAGCGGAAGAGACCCAGTACTTC. The chain joins TRBV20-1 to TRBJ2-5; D may be TRBD2 (5 bases). The germline V gene has CDR1 DFQATT and CDR2 SNEGSKA (reference sequence). The CDR3 runs to 10 residues. V lost 7 bases, J lost 3 bases, and 6 bases lay in between.

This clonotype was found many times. CDR3 bases: TGTGCCAGCAGTACTTCCCCCGCAGGGAAGACTAGCCGGCCGGGGGAGACCCAGTACTTC. It yields the protein CASSTSPAGKTSRPGETQYF. The chain joins TRBV28 to TRBJ2-5; 7 bases agree with TRBD2. V lost 5 bases, J lost 5 bases, and 26 bases stayed unmatched. The CDR3 has 20 residues. CDR1 MDHEN and CDR2 SYDVKM come from the germline V gene.

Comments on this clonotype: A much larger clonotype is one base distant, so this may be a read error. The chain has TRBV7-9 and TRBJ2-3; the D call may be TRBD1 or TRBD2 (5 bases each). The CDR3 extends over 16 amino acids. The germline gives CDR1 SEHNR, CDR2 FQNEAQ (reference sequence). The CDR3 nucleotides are TGTGTCAGCAGCTTCTCTGGGACGGCCTCGGGGGATACGCAGTATTTT. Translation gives CVSSFSGTASGDTQYF. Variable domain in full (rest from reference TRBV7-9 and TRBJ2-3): DTGVSQNPRHKITKRGQNVTFRCDPISEHNRLYWYRQTLGQGPEFLTYFQNEAQLEKSRLLSDRFSAERPKGSFSTLEIQRTEQGDSAMYLCVSSFSGTASGDTQYFGPGTRLTVL.

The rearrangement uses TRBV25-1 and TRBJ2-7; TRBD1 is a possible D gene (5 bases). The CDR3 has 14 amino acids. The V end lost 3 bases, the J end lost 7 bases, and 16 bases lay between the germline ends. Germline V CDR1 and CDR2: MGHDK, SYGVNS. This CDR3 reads CASSEVGRDAEQYF. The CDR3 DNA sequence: TGTGCCAGCAGTGAGGTGGGCAGGGATGCGGAGCAGTACTTC.

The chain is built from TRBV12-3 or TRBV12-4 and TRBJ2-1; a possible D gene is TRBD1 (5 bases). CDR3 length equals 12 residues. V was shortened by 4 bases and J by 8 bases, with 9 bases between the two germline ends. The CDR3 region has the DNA TGTGCCAGCAGTTGGACACCACATGAGCAGTTCTTC. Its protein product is CASSWTPHEQFF.

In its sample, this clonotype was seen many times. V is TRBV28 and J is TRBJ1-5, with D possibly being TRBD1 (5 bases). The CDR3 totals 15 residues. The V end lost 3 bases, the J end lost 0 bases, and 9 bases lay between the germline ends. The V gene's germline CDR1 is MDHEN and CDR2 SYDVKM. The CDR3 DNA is TGTGCCAGCAGTTTCAGGGCATATAGCAATCAGCCCCAGCATTTT. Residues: CASSFRAYSNQPQHF.

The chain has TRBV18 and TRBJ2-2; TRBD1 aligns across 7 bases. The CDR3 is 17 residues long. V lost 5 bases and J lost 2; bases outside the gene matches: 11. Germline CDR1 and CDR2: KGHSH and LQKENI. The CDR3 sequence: CASSGSRQGRNTGELFF. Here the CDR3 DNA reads TGTGCCAGCTCAGGGAGTCGACAGGGACGAAACACCGGGGAGCTGTTTTTT.

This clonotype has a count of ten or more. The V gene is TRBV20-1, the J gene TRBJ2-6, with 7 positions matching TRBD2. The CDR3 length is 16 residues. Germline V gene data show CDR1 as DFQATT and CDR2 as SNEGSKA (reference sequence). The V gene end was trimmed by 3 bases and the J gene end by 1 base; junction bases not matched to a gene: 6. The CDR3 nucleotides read TGCAGTGCTAGTGGGGCGGGACTATCTGGGGCCAACGTCCTGACTTTC. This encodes CSASGAGLSGANVLTF.

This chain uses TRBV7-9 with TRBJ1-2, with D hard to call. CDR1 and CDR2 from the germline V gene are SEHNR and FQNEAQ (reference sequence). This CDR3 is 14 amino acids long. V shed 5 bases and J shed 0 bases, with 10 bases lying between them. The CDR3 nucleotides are TGTGCCAGCAGCCCCCCCGAAGCTAACTATGGCTACACCTTC. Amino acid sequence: CASSPPEANYGYTF.

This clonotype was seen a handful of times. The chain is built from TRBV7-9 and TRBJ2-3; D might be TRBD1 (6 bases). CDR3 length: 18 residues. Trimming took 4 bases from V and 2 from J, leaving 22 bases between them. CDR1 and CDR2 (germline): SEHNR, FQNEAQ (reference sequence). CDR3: CASSSGKTGRASTDTQYF. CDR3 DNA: TGTGCCAGCAGCTCGGGAAAGACAGGCCGCGCTTCCACAGATACGCAGTATTTT.

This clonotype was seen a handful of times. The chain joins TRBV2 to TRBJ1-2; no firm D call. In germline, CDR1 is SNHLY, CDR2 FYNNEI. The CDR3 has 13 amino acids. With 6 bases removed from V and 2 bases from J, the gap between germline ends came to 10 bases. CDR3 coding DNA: TGTGCCAGCAGGGGCCTTCTCAACTATGGCTACACCTTC. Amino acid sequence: CASRGLLNYGYTF.

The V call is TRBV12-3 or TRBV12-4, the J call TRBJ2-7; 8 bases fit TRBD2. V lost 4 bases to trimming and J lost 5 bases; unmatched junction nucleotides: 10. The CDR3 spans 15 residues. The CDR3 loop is CASSSRIAGNHEQYF. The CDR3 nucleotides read TGTGCCAGCAGTTCTAGGATAGCGGGAAACCACGAGCAGTACTTC.

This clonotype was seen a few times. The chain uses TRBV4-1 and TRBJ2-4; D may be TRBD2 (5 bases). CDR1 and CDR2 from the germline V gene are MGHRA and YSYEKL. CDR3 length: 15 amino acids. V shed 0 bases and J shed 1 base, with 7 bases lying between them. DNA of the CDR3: TGCGCCAGCAGCCAAGAGGAGGTGGCCAAAAACATTCAGTACTTC. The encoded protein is CASSQEEVAKNIQYF.

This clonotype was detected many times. The CDR3 reads CASSKERVRTRAEAFF. In DNA form, the CDR3 reads TGTGCCAGCAGTAAGGAACGAGTGAGAACAAGGGCTGAAGCTTTCTTT. The V and J genes are TRBV28 and TRBJ1-1; D not certain. The ends were cut back, 5 bases at V and 6 bases at J, with 22 bases in the middle. The CDR3 is 16 amino acids. Germline CDR1 reads MDHEN; CDR2 reads SYDVKM.

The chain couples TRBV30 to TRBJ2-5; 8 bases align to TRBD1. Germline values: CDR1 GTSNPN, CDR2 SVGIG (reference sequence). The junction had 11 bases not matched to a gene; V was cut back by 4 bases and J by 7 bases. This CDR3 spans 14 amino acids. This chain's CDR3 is CAWKLGQGGGTQYF. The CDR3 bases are TGTGCCTGGAAGCTCGGACAGGGTGGAGGGACCCAGTACTTC.

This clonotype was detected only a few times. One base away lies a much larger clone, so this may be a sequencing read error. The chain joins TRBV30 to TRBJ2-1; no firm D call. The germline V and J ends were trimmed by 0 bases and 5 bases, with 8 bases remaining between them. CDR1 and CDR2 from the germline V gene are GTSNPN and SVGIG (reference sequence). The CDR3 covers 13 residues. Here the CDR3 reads CAWSVFLHNEQFF. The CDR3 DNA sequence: TGTGCCTGGAGTGTATTTCTCCACAATGAGCAGTTCTTC. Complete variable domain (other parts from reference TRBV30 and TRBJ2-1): SQTIHQWPATLVQPVGSPLSLECTVEGTSNPNLYWYRQAAGRGLQLLFYSVGIGQISSEVPQNLSASRPQDRQFILSSKKLLLSDSGFYLCAWSVFLHNEQFFGPGTRLTVL.

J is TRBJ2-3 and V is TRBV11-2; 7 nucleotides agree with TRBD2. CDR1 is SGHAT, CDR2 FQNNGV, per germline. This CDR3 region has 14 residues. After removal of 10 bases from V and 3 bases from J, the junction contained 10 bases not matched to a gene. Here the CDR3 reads CATTWRERTDTQYF. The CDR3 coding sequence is TGTGCCACCACCTGGCGGGAGCGAACAGATACGCAGTATTTT.

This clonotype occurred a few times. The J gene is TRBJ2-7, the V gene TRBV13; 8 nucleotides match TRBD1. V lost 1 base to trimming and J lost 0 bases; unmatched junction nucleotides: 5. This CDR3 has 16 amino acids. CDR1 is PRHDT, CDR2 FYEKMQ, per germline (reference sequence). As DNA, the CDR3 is TGTGCCAGCAGCTTAGCCCGGGACAGGAGCTCCTACGAGCAGTACTTC. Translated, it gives CASSLARDRSSYEQYF.